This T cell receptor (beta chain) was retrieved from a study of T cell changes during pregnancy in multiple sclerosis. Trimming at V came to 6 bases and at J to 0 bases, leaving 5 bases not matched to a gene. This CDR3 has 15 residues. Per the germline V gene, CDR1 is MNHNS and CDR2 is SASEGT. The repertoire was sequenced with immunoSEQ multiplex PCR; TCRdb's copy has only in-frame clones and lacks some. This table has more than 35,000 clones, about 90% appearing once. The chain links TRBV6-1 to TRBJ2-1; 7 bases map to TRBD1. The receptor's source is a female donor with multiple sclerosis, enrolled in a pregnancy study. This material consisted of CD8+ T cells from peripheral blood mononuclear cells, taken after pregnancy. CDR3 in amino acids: CASRGDSSSYNEQFF. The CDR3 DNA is TGTGCCAGCAGGGGGGACAGCAGCTCCTACAATGAGCAGTTCTTC.